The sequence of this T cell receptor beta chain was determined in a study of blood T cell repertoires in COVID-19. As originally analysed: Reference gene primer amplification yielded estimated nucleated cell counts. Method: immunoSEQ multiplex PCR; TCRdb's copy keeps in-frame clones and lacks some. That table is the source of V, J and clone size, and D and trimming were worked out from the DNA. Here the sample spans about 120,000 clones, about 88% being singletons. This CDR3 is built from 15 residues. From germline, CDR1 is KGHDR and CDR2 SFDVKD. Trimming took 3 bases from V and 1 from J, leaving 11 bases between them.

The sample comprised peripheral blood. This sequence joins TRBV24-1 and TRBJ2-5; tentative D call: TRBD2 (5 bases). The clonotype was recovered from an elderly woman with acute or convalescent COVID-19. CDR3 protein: CATSDPRAAQETQYF. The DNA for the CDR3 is TGTGCCACCAGTGATCCGCGGGCAGCCCAAGAGACCCAGTACTTC.